This T cell receptor beta chain was found in a study of blood T cell repertoires in COVID-19. In the study overall: Donors in the United States, Italy and Spain gave samples during acute or convalescent COVID-19. The analysed material was cDNA or gDNA that came from T cells, B-cell-depleted T cells, or PBMCs.

V shed 5 bases and J 5 bases; nucleotides not matched to a gene: 5. This CDR3 comprises 14 residues. Germline V gene lookup returns CDR1 SGHNT and CDR2 YENEEA. Data came from immunoSEQ multiplex PCR; TCRdb stores just in-frame clones and leaves some out. In the table there are 200,000 to 250,000 clones, around 86% of which are singletons. The clonotype comes from a woman at least 80 years old with COVID-19, enrolled during active disease. This chain connects TRBV11-3 to TRBJ2-1; 8 bases agree with TRBD1. What was sequenced was peripheral blood. CDR3 nucleotide sequence: TGTGCCAGCAGCGCCCTGACAGGGGACAATGAGCAGTTCTTC. Residues: CASSALTGDNEQFF.